This T cell receptor beta chain was identified during a study of cytomegalovirus exposure and HLA in healthy donors. Regarding the study as a whole: Only CMV serostatus was available as immune exposure information. With later analysis, a missense DCLRE1C variant became linked to TCR beta V- and J-gene trimming.

These donors counted as nominally healthy when sampled, but unrecorded immune exposures were likely. Worth noting for this clone: The antigen is unknown.

Germline V gene lookup returns CDR1 SGHTA and CDR2 FQGNSA. After removal of 5 bases from V and 1 base from J, the junction contained 4 bases not matched to a gene. CDR3 length: 14 amino acids. PCR amplification relied on 60 Vbeta primers (plus 13 Jbeta primers). Sequencing used immunoSEQ multiplex PCR; TCRdb keeps in-frame clones, though not all of them. The sample has some 150,000 clones; 80% to 90% are singletons. Sequences were obtained from PBMCs. The sequence derives from a woman aged 25 to 39 in good health and CMV-seropositive. J is TRBJ1-1 and V is TRBV7-2; 7 bases are shared with TRBD1. CDR3 nucleotides: TGTGCCAGCAGCCAGGGACAGACGAACACTGAAGCTTTCTTT. Protein product: CASSQGQTNTEAFF.